These 17 T cell receptor beta chains were all obtained from the same sample, sequenced in a study of OX40 agonist ivuxolimab in advanced cancers. Some clones are missing from TCRdb's copy, which holds only in-frame ones; the method was immunoSEQ multiplex PCR. In the table there are tens of thousands of clones, about 90% of which are singletons. The input for sequencing was CD4+ or CD8+ T cells sorted from blood, taken in a trial of the OX40 agonist ivuxolimab. The receptors were sampled from an adult with an advanced solid tumor such as melanoma, head and neck, liver or kidney cancer.

The table lists this clone with a count of one. The chain combines TRBV19 with TRBJ1-5; the match to TRBD1 covers 7 bases. The germline gives CDR1 LNHDA, CDR2 SQIVND (reference sequence). The trim removed 5 bases at V and 9 bases at J, leaving 4 bases unmatched. The CDR3 is made up of 12 amino acids. The CDR3 loop reads CASSLQGTPQHF. The CDR3 nucleotides are TGTGCCAGTAGTCTACAGGGGACGCCCCAGCATTTT.

This clone is a singleton in its sample. The chain links TRBV7-9 to TRBJ2-1; 9 bases are a match to TRBD2. CDR1 and CDR2 (germline): SEHNR, FQNEAQ (reference sequence). With V trimmed by 4 bases and J by 6 bases, 10 bases remained unmatched. CDR3 size: 16 residues. In nucleotides, the CDR3 is TGTGCCAGCAGCTCCGGTGGAGCGGGAGGTTTCAATGAGCAGTTCTTC. This encodes CASSSGGAGGFNEQFF.

V is TRBV5-1 and J is TRBJ1-2, with D maybe TRBD1 (5 bases). Germline V gives CDR1 SGHRS, CDR2 YFSETQ. The V and J ends lost 0 bases and 6 bases respectively, with 9 bases between them. The CDR3 extends over 13 amino acids. The CDR3 coding sequence is TGCGCCAGCAGCTTGGGAGGGGCCGATGGCTACACCTTC. This translates into CASSLGGADGYTF.

The table lists this clone with a count of one. The genes are TRBV30 and TRBJ1-5; a possible D gene is TRBD1 (5 bases). Per germline, CDR1 GTSNPN and CDR2 SVGIG (reference sequence). The V end was cut by 2 bases, the J end by 3 bases, with 17 bases between. CDR3 size: 16 residues. CDR3 nucleotide sequence: TGTGCCTGGAGTTCCGGGGAGGGCAGGGTCAATCAGCCCCAGCATTTT. Translated: CAWSSGEGRVNQPQHF.

The J gene is TRBJ2-3, the V gene TRBV19, with 7 bases lining up with TRBD1. Looked up from germline, CDR1 is LNHDA and CDR2 is SQIVND (reference sequence). Trimming cost V 3 bases and J 1 base; bases outside gene matches: 7. CDR3 length equals 16 residues. The CDR3 is CASSIRRGLGTDTQYF. CDR3 nucleotide sequence: TGTGCCAGTAGTATTCGAAGGGGGCTGGGCACAGATACGCAGTATTTT.

The genes are TRBV5-8 and TRBJ2-7, with no clear D. The germline V and J ends were trimmed by 2 bases and 6 bases, with 3 bases remaining between them. The length of the CDR3 is 10 residues. Germline V CDR1 and CDR2: SGHTS, YDEGEE. The CDR3 loop reads CASSFFEQYF. CDR3 DNA sequence: TGTGCCAGCAGCTTTTTCGAGCAGTACTTC.

J is TRBJ1-6 and V is TRBV6-4; tentative D call: TRBD1 (5 bases). Germline CDR1 MRHNA, CDR2 SNTAGT. The length of the CDR3 is 13 residues. V lost 3 bases, J lost 7 bases, and 7 bases lay in between. DNA of the CDR3: TGTGCCAGCAGTGAGGGGCCGAATTCACCCCTCCACTTT. Translation gives CASSEGPNSPLHF.

The chain is built from TRBV6-5 and TRBJ1-2; D perhaps matches TRBD1 (5 bases). V lost 6 bases and J lost 8, with 13 bases in between. The CDR3 runs 12 residues. The germline V gene encodes CDR1 MNHEY and CDR2 SVGAGI. The CDR3 region has the DNA TGTGCCAGCAGGTCCGACAGCGGGGGCTACACCTTC. Amino acid sequence: CASRSDSGGYTF.

The genes are TRBV5-1 and TRBJ1-4; no clear D gene. The CDR3 is made up of 15 amino acids. V shed 1 base and J shed 1 base, with 8 bases lying between them. Germline V gene data show CDR1 as SGHRS and CDR2 as YFSETQ. CDR3 sequence reads: CASSLYSGTNEKLFF. The CDR3 DNA reads as TGCGCCAGCAGCTTGTATTCAGGAACTAATGAAAAACTGTTTTTT.

This chain joins TRBV5-6 and TRBJ1-1; 10 bases line up with TRBD1. With 0 bases clipped from V and 6 bases from J, the junction kept 5 bases outside the gene matches. The germline V gene has CDR1 SGHDT and CDR2 YYEEEE. The CDR3 loop spans 15 amino acids. Here the CDR3 DNA reads TGTGCCAGCAGCTTGGTGGGGACAGGGGAGGCTGAAGCTTTCTTT. This gives the protein CASSLVGTGEAEAFF.

This clone was detected once. The chain employs TRBV7-3 and TRBJ2-1; 13 bases are shared with TRBD2. CDR1 SGHTA and CDR2 FQGTGA come from the germline V gene. Losses at the gene ends were 5 bases for V and 8 bases for J; bases not matched to a gene: 9. The CDR3 runs 16 residues. The CDR3 DNA reads as TGTGCCAGCAGCGTCGGTGGGACTAGCGGGATCGATGAGCAGTTCTTC. Translation gives CASSVGGTSGIDEQFF.

The chain employs TRBV7-8 and TRBJ2-7; 7 positions agree with TRBD1. Germline lookup yields CDR1 SGHVS and CDR2 FQNEAQ. With 0 bases clipped from V and 3 bases from J, the junction kept 2 bases outside the gene matches. The length of the CDR3 is 14 residues. This CDR3 reads CASSLAHRGYEQYF. The CDR3 DNA reads as TGTGCCAGCAGCTTAGCTCACAGGGGCTACGAGCAGTACTTC.

The chain has TRBV7-6 and TRBJ1-3; D gene uncertain. V gave up 1 base and J gave up 2 bases, with 12 bases separating them. The CDR3 runs 16 residues. The germline V gene has CDR1 SGHVS and CDR2 FNYEAQ. This chain's CDR3 is CASSLVSREPGNTIYF. CDR3 bases: TGTGCCAGCAGCTTAGTTTCGCGGGAGCCTGGAAACACCATATATTTT. The full variable domain, rest sourced from reference TRBV7-6 and TRBJ1-3, is GAGVSQSPRYKVTKRGQDVALRCDPISGHVSLYWYRQALGQGPEFLTYFNYEAQQDKSGLPNDRFSAERPEGSISTLTIQRTEQRDSAMYRCASSLVSREPGNTIYFGEGSWLTVV.

The table lists this clone with a count of one. The chain is built from TRBV5-5 and TRBJ2-5; a weak D match, TRBD2 (6 bases). Germline CDR1 is SGHKS and CDR2 is YYEKEE (reference sequence). The CDR3 is made up of 16 amino acids. V dropped 5 bases and J dropped 5 bases, with 22 bases sitting between them. The CDR3 spells CASSELGTGVWETQYF. The CDR3 nucleotides read TGTGCCAGCAGTGAACTTGGGACGGGAGTCTGGGAGACCCAGTACTTC.

In DNA, the CDR3 is TGTGCCAGCAGTGAAGCGCGTCTAGCGGGAGGCAAATTCTTC. Its translation: CASSEARLAGGKFF. This chain joins TRBV2 and TRBJ2-1, with 11 bases matching TRBD2. The CDR3 is 14 residues long. J lost 16 bases, V lost 0 bases, and 8 bases had no gene match. The V gene's germline CDR1 is SNHLY and CDR2 FYNNEI.

This chain links TRBV19 with TRBJ2-2, with 7 nucleotides matching TRBD2. Germline V lookup: CDR1 LNHDA, CDR2 SQIVND (reference sequence). The CDR3 totals 15 residues. Unmatched junction bases numbered 5, after V lost 2 bases and J lost 5 bases. In nucleotides, the CDR3 is TGTGCCAGTAGTATATCGCGGGAGTGGACCGGGGAGCTGTTTTTT. Translating it yields CASSISREWTGELFF.

The chain joins TRBV6-4 to TRBJ2-3; the match to TRBD2 covers 9 bases. The CDR3 sequence is 14 residues long. Germline CDR1 MRHNA, CDR2 SNTAGT. V trimming: 4 bases; J trimming: 5 bases; junction bases outside the gene matches: 4. The CDR3 DNA reads TGTGCCAGCAGTGTTTCAGCGGGAGGAGATACGCAGTATTTT. Translated, it gives CASSVSAGGDTQYF.